The clone carrying this T cell receptor beta chain occurred many times. Antigen specificity is unknown. RNA transcripts yielded amplified TCR beta CDR3 regions. HTBI primers served in a first-round RT-PCR, which a second-round multiplex PCR followed. TCRdb passed the multiplex PCR reads through MiXCR, listing each CDR3 protein once. Counted here are about 370,000 distinct CDR3 sequences, about 18% occurring once; the ten biggest clones make up around 1.5%. Germline-derived CDR1 and CDR2 are SGHAT and FQDESV (reference sequence). The CDR3 has 18 amino acids. Trimming took 5 bases from V and 1 from J, leaving 23 bases between them. The data derive from a study of Graves' ophthalmopathy and Graves' hyperthyroidism. Notes on the study in general: The blood repertoire also included most expanded thyroid clonotypes above 0.001 frequency.

The study excluded patients with other autoimmune diseases, uncontrolled infections, pregnancy or lactation. A diagnosis was made from clinical symptoms together with serum thyroxine, TRAb, thyroid ultrasound and orbital computed tomography. An approximately 10 ml volume of fresh peripheral blood provided the PBMCs. This sequence was found in a woman under 30 with Graves' ophthalmopathy. Specimen: peripheral blood. The chain couples TRBV11-1 to TRBJ1-1; maybe TRBD1 (5 bases). The CDR3 spells CASSPTTEPLRENTEAFF. The CDR3 DNA reads as TGTGCCAGCAGCCCAACGACAGAGCCTTTAAGAGAGAACACTGAAGCTTTCTTT.